This passage covers 22 T cell receptor beta chains from one sample sequenced in a study of shared clonotypes between healthy human individuals. Data came from immunoSEQ multiplex PCR; TCRdb stores just in-frame clones and leaves some out. The top ten hold more than 0.1% of the sample, which has roughly 2 million clones, 85% to 95% seen once. Material: naive CD4+ T cells sorted from blood. Subset reported: CD45RA+ positively selected. The receptors come from a man aged 18 to 30 in good health.

This chain uses TRBV4-1 with TRBJ2-5; D may be TRBD1 (5 bases). V lost 4 bases and J lost 5, with 14 bases in between. Per the germline V gene, CDR1 is MGHRA and CDR2 is YSYEKL. CDR3 length: 14 amino acids. CDR3 nucleotides: TGCGCCAGCAGCCTCACCCAGGGCGGCGAGACCCAGTACTTC. The encoded protein is CASSLTQGGETQYF.

This chain links TRBV10-3 with TRBJ2-7; TRBD1 is a possible D gene (6 bases). The CDR3 totals 14 residues. V lost 6 bases and J 0 bases, leaving 12 bases between the germline ends. Germline lookup yields CDR1 ENHRY and CDR2 SYGVKD. DNA of the CDR3: TGTGCCATCAGCGGGCAGGGGACCTCCTACGAGCAGTACTTC. This codes for CAISGQGTSYEQYF.

V and J are TRBV5-1 and TRBJ2-3; D not certain. The germline gives CDR1 SGHRS, CDR2 YFSETQ. CDR3 length: 19 residues. The germline V and J ends were trimmed by 1 base and 2 bases, with 23 bases remaining between them. CDR3 amino acids: CASSLPTLGSAKVTDTQYF. In DNA, the CDR3 is TGCGCCAGCAGCTTGCCTACCCTCGGGTCAGCCAAAGTCACAGATACGCAGTATTTT.

The chain links TRBV5-1 to TRBJ2-7, with 12 bases identical to TRBD2. Germline CDR1 is SGHRS and CDR2 is YFSETQ. The CDR3 contains 15 residues. Germline trimming cut 4 bases from V and 3 bases from J; bases unmatched to any gene: 5. The CDR3: CASSPEGLAGYEQYF. CDR3 DNA: TGCGCCAGCAGCCCCGAGGGACTAGCGGGCTACGAGCAGTACTTC.

The chain uses TRBV6-5 and TRBJ2-7; TRBD1 agrees at 8 bases. V dropped 0 bases and J dropped 1; count of bases not matched to a gene: 5. The CDR3 is 16 amino acids. Germline assignment: CDR1 MNHEY and CDR2 SVGAGI. Here the CDR3 reads CASSYSFRDRSYEQYF. CDR3 nucleotides: TGTGCCAGCAGTTACTCTTTTCGGGACAGGTCCTACGAGCAGTACTTC.

The rearrangement joins TRBV30 to TRBJ2-7; D possibly corresponds to TRBD1 (7 bases). CDR3 size: 12 residues. Per germline, CDR1 GTSNPN and CDR2 SVGIG (reference sequence). The V and J ends lost 5 bases and 2 bases respectively, with 10 bases between them. CDR3 residues: CAWAGQPYEQYF. The CDR3 DNA reads TGTGCCTGGGCGGGACAGCCCTACGAGCAGTACTTC.

This clone has only one observation. V usage is TRBV5-1 and J usage is TRBJ2-6; the D gene is possibly TRBD1 (6 bases). The CDR3 length is 17 residues. V lost 5 bases, J lost 1 base, and 16 bases lay in between. Germline CDR1 SGHRS, CDR2 YFSETQ. CDR3 in amino acids: CASSPTGRDSGANVLTF. The CDR3, as DNA: TGCGCCAGCAGTCCGACAGGTCGGGATTCTGGGGCCAACGTCCTGACTTTC.

The chain combines TRBV7-2 with TRBJ2-3; either TRBD1 or TRBD2 may fit D (5 bases each). The CDR3 spans 15 residues. Trimming removed 3 bases at V and 4 bases at J, with 14 bases between. The germline V gene has CDR1 SGHTA and CDR2 FQGNSA. This CDR3 reads CASSFFQRGADTQYF. The CDR3 region has the DNA TGTGCCAGCAGCTTTTTTCAGCGAGGGGCAGATACGCAGTATTTT. Looking up the rest from reference TRBV7-2 and TRBJ2-3 gives the full variable domain: GAGVSQSPSNKVTEKGKDVELRCDPISGHTALYWYRQSLGQGLEFLIYFQGNSAPDKSGLPSDRFSAERTGGSVSTLTIQRTQQEDSAVYLCASSFFQRGADTQYFGPGTRLTVL.

The J gene is TRBJ2-7, the V gene TRBV6-5, with TRBD2 as a possible D gene (7 bases). Germline lookup yields CDR1 MNHEY and CDR2 SVGAGI. V dropped 4 bases and J dropped 4 bases, with 20 bases sitting between them. There are 16 residues in the CDR3. The CDR3 spells CASSSGEGGRLYEQYF. In DNA form, the CDR3 reads TGTGCCAGCAGTTCCGGGGAGGGGGGAAGACTATACGAGCAGTACTTC.

The chain couples TRBV19 to TRBJ1-5; the D is unclear. The CDR3 is made up of 13 amino acids. The ends were cut back, 6 bases at V and 0 bases at J, with 6 bases in the middle. Germline CDR1 and CDR2: LNHDA and SQIVND (reference sequence). The CDR3 DNA reads TGTGCCAGTAGGCTCTATAGCAATCAGCCCCAGCATTTT. Amino acid sequence: CASRLYSNQPQHF.

The chain employs TRBV18 and TRBJ2-2; TRBD2 aligns across 8 bases. The germline V gene encodes CDR1 KGHSH and CDR2 LQKENI. The CDR3 sequence is 15 residues long. V shed 2 bases and J 7 bases; nucleotides not matched to a gene: 6. The CDR3, as DNA: TGTGCCAGCTCACCAGTGACTAGCGTCAACGGGGAGCTGTTTTTT. Its protein is CASSPVTSVNGELFF.

This chain links TRBV5-6 with TRBJ1-2, with TRBD1 identical over 10 bases. The CDR3 runs to 15 residues. The trim removed 4 bases at V and 3 bases at J, leaving 6 bases unmatched. In germline, CDR1 is SGHDT, CDR2 YYEEEE. In DNA, the CDR3 is TGTGCCAGCAGCCTCTGGACAGGGGGGGACTATGGCTACACCTTC. It translates to CASSLWTGGDYGYTF.

The rearrangement uses TRBV9 and TRBJ1-4; possible D gene TRBD1, 5 bases. This CDR3 region has 14 residues. Trimming took 0 bases from V and 11 from J, leaving 14 bases between them. Germline-derived CDR1 and CDR2 are SGDLS and YYNGEE. The CDR3 region is CASSVDTQGRKLFF. CDR3 nucleotide sequence: TGTGCCAGCAGCGTAGATACCCAGGGACGGAAACTGTTTTTT.

V gene TRBV7-9 combines with J gene TRBJ1-5; 7 nucleotides line up with TRBD1. The ends lost 6 bases at V and 5 bases at J; junction bases unmatched: 7. The CDR3 has 14 amino acids. Germline CDR1 and CDR2: SEHNR and FQNEAQ (reference sequence). CDR3 amino acids: CASRVTGHYQPQHF. For the CDR3, the DNA is TGTGCCAGCAGGGTGACAGGGCACTATCAGCCCCAGCATTTT.

V is TRBV29-1 and J is TRBJ1-4; maybe TRBD1 (5 bases). Trimming took 5 bases from V and 3 from J, leaving 13 bases between them. This CDR3 comprises 14 residues. Germline CDR1 reads SQVTM; CDR2 reads ANQGSEA. CDR3 residues: CSVLTWDSNEKLFF. The CDR3 DNA reads as TGCAGCGTTTTAACCTGGGACTCTAATGAAAAACTGTTTTTT.

Note on this clone: At one end, the junction sequence differs from germline, possibly due to a read error. The chain employs TRBV2 and TRBJ2-3; the match to TRBD2 covers 14 bases. This CDR3 has 18 amino acids. From germline, CDR1 is SNHLY and CDR2 FYNNEI. CDR3 amino acids: CASTRLAGGTGSTATQYF. DNA for the CDR3: TGTGCCAGCACTAGACTAGCGGGGGGGACAGGAAGCACAGCTACGCAGTATTTT.

As for this clone: Other DNA sequences of this sample code for an identical CDR3. The V and J genes are TRBV29-1 and TRBJ2-7; TRBD2 agrees at 11 bases. This CDR3 region has 14 residues. Germline V CDR1 and CDR2: SQVTM, ANQGSEA. V shed 2 bases, J shed 2 bases, and the junction held 2 bases outside the gene matches. The CDR3 region is CSVETSGSPYEQYF. The CDR3 DNA reads TGCAGCGTTGAAACTAGCGGGAGTCCCTACGAGCAGTACTTC.

The chain recombines TRBV7-8 with TRBJ1-1, with 8 bases matching TRBD1. V gave up 5 bases and J gave up 1 base; unmatched junction bases: 6. CDR1 is SGHVS, CDR2 FQNEAQ, per germline. The CDR3 loop spans 15 amino acids. The CDR3 nucleotides are TGTGCCAGCAGCACGCTGACAGGGGCGAACACTGAAGCTTTCTTT. Its translation: CASSTLTGANTEAFF.

This clone was observed a handful of times. The same CDR3 can be traced to other DNA sequences in this sample. The chain links TRBV9 to TRBJ2-7, with D perhaps TRBD1 (5 bases). Trimming cost V 5 bases and J 3 bases, with 9 bases left between them. The CDR3 length is 12 residues. The germline V gene has CDR1 SGDLS and CDR2 YYNGEE. CDR3 in DNA: TGTGCCAGCAGTCCCGACAGCTACGAGCAGTACTTC. This sequence encodes CASSPDSYEQYF.

V is TRBV4-1 and J is TRBJ1-4; D is perhaps TRBD1 (6 bases). CDR3 size: 14 residues. CDR1 is MGHRA, CDR2 YSYEKL, per germline. V shed 6 bases and J shed 8 bases, with 16 bases lying between them. The CDR3 reads CASSLGRGEEKLFF. CDR3 bases: TGCGCCAGCAGTTTAGGCAGGGGAGAGGAAAAACTGTTTTTT.

This clone was detected once. The rearrangement joins TRBV5-6 to TRBJ2-3, with 9 nucleotides matching TRBD1. CDR3 length: 12 amino acids. J lost 10 bases, V lost 3 bases, and 3 bases had no gene match. The V gene's germline CDR1 is SGHDT and CDR2 YYEEEE. As DNA, the CDR3 is TGTGCCAGCAGCTGGGACAGGGAAGCGCAGTATTTT. Translated, it gives CASSWDREAQYF.

The chain carries TRBV6-6 and TRBJ2-2; D might be TRBD2 (5 bases). Germline V CDR1 and CDR2: MNHNY, SVGAGI (reference sequence). This CDR3 is 16 amino acids long. V gave up 7 bases and J gave up 3 bases, with 18 bases separating them. The CDR3 reads CASNPRTPADTGELFF. CDR3 bases: TGTGCCAGCAACCCCAGGACTCCGGCCGACACCGGGGAGCTGTTTTTT.